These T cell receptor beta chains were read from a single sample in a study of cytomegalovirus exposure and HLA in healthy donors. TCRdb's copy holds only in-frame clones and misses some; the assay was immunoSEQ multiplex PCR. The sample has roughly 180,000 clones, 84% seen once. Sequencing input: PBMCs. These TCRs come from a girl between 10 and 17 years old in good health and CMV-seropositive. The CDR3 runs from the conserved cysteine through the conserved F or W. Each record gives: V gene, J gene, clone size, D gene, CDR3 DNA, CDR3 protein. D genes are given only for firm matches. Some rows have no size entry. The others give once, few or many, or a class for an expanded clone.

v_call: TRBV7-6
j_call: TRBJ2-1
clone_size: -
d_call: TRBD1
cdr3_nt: TGTGCCAGCAGCTTACTCTCACAGGGGAAACAGTTCTTC
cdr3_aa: CASSLLSQGKQFF

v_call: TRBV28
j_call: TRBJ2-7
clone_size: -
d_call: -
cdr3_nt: TGTGCCAGCAAACGGGGGGGGACAGGGAGGACCTACGAGCAGTACTTC
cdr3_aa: CASKRGGTGRTYEQYF

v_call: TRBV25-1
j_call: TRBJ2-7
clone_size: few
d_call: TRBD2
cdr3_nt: TGTGCCAGCAGTGAAGGGGGGGAGCGGGGGGCCTACGAGCAGTACTTC
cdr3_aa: CASSEGGERGAYEQYF

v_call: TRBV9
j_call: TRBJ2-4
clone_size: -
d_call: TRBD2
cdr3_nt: TGTGCCAGCAGCGTCGAAGCGGGGGGCCCAGCCAAAAACATTCAGTACTTC
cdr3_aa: CASSVEAGGPAKNIQYF

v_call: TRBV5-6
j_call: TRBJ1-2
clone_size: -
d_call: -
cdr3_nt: TGTGCCAGCAGCCCTCTGGAGTCGAGGTATGGCTACACCTTC
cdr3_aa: CASSPLESRYGYTF

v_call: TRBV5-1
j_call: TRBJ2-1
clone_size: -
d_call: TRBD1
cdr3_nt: TGCGCCAGCAGCTATAACAGGGGGTCCTACAATGAGCAGTTCTTC
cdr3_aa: CASSYNRGSYNEQFF

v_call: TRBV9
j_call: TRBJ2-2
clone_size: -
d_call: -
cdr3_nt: TGTGCCAGCAGCGAGGCTTCGGGGAACACCGGGGAGCTGTTTTTT
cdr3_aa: CASSEASGNTGELFF

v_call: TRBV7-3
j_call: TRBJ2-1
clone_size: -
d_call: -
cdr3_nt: TGTGCCAGCAGCTTTCAGAGGAGCTCCTACAATGAGCAGTTCTTC
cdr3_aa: CASSFQRSSYNEQFF

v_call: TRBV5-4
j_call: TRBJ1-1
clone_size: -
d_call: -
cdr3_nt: TGTGCCAGCAGCTTCTCTAACACTGAAGCTTTCTTT
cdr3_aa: CASSFSNTEAFF

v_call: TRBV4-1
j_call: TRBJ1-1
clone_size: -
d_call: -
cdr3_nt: TGCGCCAGCAGCCAAACGTTCGGGACTGAAGCTTTCTTT
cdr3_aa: CASSQTFGTEAFF

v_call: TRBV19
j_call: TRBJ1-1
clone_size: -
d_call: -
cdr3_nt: TGTGCCAGTAGTAAGTCGGAGAGGGGGAATGCTGAAGCTTTCTTT
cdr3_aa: CASSKSERGNAEAFF

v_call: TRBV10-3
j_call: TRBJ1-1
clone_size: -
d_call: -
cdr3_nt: TGTGCCATCAGTGAGTCGCAGGGGCTTGGGAACACTGAAGCTTTCTTT
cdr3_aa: CAISESQGLGNTEAFF

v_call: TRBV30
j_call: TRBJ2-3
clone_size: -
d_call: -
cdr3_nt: TGTGCCACCACCCCGGGGTACCGCACAGATACGCAGTATTTT
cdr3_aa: CATTPGYRTDTQYF

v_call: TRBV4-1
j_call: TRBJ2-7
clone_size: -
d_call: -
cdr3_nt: TGCGCCAGCAGCCAAGAACAGGGAGTCTACGAGCAGTACTTC
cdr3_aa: CASSQEQGVYEQYF

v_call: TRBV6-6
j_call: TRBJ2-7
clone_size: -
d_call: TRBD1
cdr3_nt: TGTGCCAGCAGTTACTCGGGGACAGGGGGTGGCGAGCAGTACTTC
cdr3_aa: CASSYSGTGGGEQYF

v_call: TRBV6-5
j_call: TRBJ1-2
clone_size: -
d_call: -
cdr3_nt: TGTGCCAGCAGGGACCCCGGGACTAACTATGGCTACACCTTC
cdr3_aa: CASRDPGTNYGYTF

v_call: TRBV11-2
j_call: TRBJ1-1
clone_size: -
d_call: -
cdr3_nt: TGTGCCAGCAGCTTATCAGGGACAAGAAACACTGAAGCTTTCTTT
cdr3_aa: CASSLSGTRNTEAFF

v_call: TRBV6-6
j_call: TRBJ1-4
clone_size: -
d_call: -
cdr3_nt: TGTGCTAGCAGGCCGGTTTCAACTAATGAAAAACTGTTTTTT
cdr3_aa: CASRPVSTNEKLFF

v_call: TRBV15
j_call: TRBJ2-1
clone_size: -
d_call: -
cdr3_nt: TGTGCCACCAGCAGAGTAACGGATGCGGATGAGCAGTTCTTC
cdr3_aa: CATSRVTDADEQFF

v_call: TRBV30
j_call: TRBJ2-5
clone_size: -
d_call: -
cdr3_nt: TGTGCCTGGGGCAGGGAGACCCAGTACTTC
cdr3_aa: CAWGRETQYF

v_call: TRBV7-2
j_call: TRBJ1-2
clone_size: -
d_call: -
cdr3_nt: TGTGCCAGCAGCCCACAGGGAATCTATGGCTACACCTTC
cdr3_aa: CASSPQGIYGYTF

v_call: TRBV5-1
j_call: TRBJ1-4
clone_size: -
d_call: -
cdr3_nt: TGCGCCAGCAGCTTAGGACAAACAACTAATGAAAAACTGTTTTTT
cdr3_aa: CASSLGQTTNEKLFF

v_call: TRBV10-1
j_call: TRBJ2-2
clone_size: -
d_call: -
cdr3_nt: TGCGCCAGCAGTGATAACCCCTCCGGCACCGGGGAGCTGTTTTTT
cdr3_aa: CASSDNPSGTGELFF

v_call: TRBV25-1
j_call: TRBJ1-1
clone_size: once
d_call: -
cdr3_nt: TGTGCCAGCAGTGAAAGCGTTGTAATTGCCCGTGGAGCTTTCTTT
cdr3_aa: CASSESVVIARGAFF